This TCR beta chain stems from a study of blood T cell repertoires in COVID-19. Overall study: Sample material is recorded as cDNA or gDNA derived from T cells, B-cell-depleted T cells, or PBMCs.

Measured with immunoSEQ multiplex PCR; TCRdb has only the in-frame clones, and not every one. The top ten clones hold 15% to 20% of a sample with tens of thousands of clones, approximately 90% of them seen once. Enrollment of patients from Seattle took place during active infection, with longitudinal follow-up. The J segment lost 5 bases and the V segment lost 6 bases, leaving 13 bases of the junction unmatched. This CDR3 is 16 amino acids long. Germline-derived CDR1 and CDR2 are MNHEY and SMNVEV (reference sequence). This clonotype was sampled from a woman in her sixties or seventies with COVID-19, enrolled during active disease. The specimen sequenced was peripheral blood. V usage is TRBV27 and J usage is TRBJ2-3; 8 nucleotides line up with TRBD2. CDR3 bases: TGTGCCAGCAGAGGTTGGGGGCGGGGGGTTTTAGATACGCAGTATTTT. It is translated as CASRGWGRGVLDTQYF.